Sequencing of this T cell receptor beta chain was carried out in a study of T cells expressing NK-cell markers. Germline CDR1 reads MNHNY; CDR2 reads SVGAGI (reference sequence). This CDR3 is 12 amino acids long. With the 5' RACE reads reprocessed, TCRdb shows one record per CDR3 protein and no DNA. This table holds approximately 550,000 distinct CDR3 sequences. The receptor was derived from a man younger than 30 in good health. The V gene is TRBV6-6, the J gene TRBJ2-1. What was sequenced was blood T cells: a sorted CD56 or NKG2C T cell subset, CD4+ or CD8+ T cells, or bulk PBMC T cells (not recorded which). CDR3 in amino acids: CASSKLGHEQFF.